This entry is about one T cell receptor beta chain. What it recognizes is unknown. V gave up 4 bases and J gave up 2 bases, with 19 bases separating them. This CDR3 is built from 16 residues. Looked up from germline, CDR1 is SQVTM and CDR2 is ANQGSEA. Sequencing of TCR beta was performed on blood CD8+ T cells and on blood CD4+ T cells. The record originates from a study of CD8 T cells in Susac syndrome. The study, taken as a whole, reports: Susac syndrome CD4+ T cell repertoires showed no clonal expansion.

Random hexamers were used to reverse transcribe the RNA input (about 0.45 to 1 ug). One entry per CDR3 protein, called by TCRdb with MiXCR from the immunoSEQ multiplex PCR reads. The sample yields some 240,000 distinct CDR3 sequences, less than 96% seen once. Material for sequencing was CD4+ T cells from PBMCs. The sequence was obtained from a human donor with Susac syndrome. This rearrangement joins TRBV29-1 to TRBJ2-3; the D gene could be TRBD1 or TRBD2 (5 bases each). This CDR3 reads CSVAGTKRGPTDTQYF. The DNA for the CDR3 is TGCAGCGTTGCGGGGACCAAACGGGGTCCCACAGATACGCAGTATTTT.